Each of the 9 T cell receptor beta chains below was sequenced from the same sample in a study of blood T cell repertoires in COVID-19. The protocol was immunoSEQ multiplex PCR, while the TCRdb copy is restricted to in-frame clones and leaves out a portion. The sample lists hundreds of thousands of clones, more than 75% occurring once. The sample was PBMCs or T cells enriched from blood (not recorded which). The receptors here all came from a woman under 40 who had recovered from COVID-19.

The chain recombines TRBV7-3 with TRBJ2-7; 14 bases align to TRBD2. Trimming cost V 5 bases and J 7 bases; bases outside gene matches: 7. Germline values: CDR1 SGHTA, CDR2 FQGTGA. The CDR3 consists of 15 residues. CDR3 residues: CASSPGLAGVQEQYF. In nucleotides, the CDR3 is TGTGCCAGCAGCCCGGGACTAGCGGGGGTCCAAGAGCAGTACTTC.

The chain joins TRBV11-2 to TRBJ1-2; D call uncertain. Between the trimmed V and J ends, which lost 2 bases and 8 bases, there was a span of 12 bases. Germline V lookup: CDR1 SGHAT, CDR2 FQNNGV. CDR3 length equals 13 residues. The CDR3 DNA is TGTGCCAGCAGCTTAAATCCTATACAGGGCTACACCTTC. Translation gives CASSLNPIQGYTF.

Notes on this clone: Within the sample, other DNA sequences also encode this same CDR3. The rearrangement links TRBV15 to TRBJ1-5; D is possibly TRBD1 (6 bases). Trimming removed 5 bases at V and 4 bases at J, with 12 bases between. The CDR3 covers 14 residues. Germline CDR1 is LNHNV and CDR2 is YYDKDF (reference sequence). The CDR3 region has the DNA TGTGCCACCAGCGGCAGGGGATCTAATCAGCCCCAGCATTTT. Translated: CATSGRGSNQPQHF.

This chain joins TRBV6-5 and TRBJ1-1; a weak D match, TRBD1 (5 bases). Looked up from germline, CDR1 is MNHEY and CDR2 is SVGAGI. The CDR3 loop spans 14 amino acids. V shed 2 bases and J shed 7 bases, with 14 bases lying between them. The CDR3 nucleotides read TGTGCCAGCAGTTACGCCTGGTCGGGGGTTGAAGCTTTCTTT. This gives the protein CASSYAWSGVEAFF.

The V gene is TRBV12-3 or TRBV12-4, the J gene TRBJ1-5, with D possibly TRBD1 on 6 matching bases. V lost 6 bases to trimming and J lost 10 bases, with 13 bases between them. CDR3 length equals 12 residues. The CDR3, as DNA: TGTGCCAGCAGAGCTAACAGGGACCCCCAGCATTTT. This translates into CASRANRDPQHF.

The J gene is TRBJ1-5, the V gene TRBV28, with 7 bases identical to TRBD1. Trimming removed 5 bases from V and 4 bases from J; junction bases left unmatched: 8. CDR3 length equals 15 residues. Germline CDR1 and CDR2: MDHEN and SYDVKM. This CDR3 reads CASSPTPGGNQPQHF. The CDR3, as DNA: TGTGCCAGCAGTCCCACTCCAGGGGGAAATCAGCCCCAGCATTTT.

This sequence joins TRBV5-3 and TRBJ2-3; D is possibly TRBD2 (6 bases). TRBV5-3 is reported as an ORF; its role is uncertain. This CDR3 has 17 residues. Trimming stripped 4 bases from V and 1 base from J, with 19 bases between. The CDR3, as DNA: TGTGCCAGAAGCCATTTAACCCTAGCGCTCGGCACAGATACGCAGTATTTT. It codes for CARSHLTLALGTDTQYF.

The V and J genes are TRBV9 and TRBJ2-3, with 13 bases lining up with TRBD2. J was trimmed by 0 bases and V by 7 bases; bases with no gene match: 2. Germline values: CDR1 SGDLS, CDR2 YYNGEE. CDR3 length: 15 residues. The CDR3 sequence is CASGLAGESTDTQYF. The DNA of the CDR3 is TGTGCCAGCGGACTAGCGGGAGAAAGCACAGATACGCAGTATTTT.

This clone has more than one count but fewer than ten. The chain joins TRBV25-1 to TRBJ1-4; D perhaps matches TRBD1 (6 bases). The CDR3 sequence is 16 residues long. The V gene lost 8 bases and the J gene lost 6 bases, with 22 bases spanning the gap. Germline CDR1 reads MGHDK; CDR2 reads SYGVNS. The CDR3 is CASASKGGGVDEKLFF. The CDR3 DNA follows: TGTGCCAGCGCCTCAAAGGGGGGGGGAGTGGATGAAAAACTGTTTTTT.